These T cell receptor beta chains were read from a single sample in a study of T cell responses to AZD1222 COVID-19 vaccine. The repertoire was sequenced with immunoSEQ multiplex PCR; TCRdb's copy has only in-frame clones and lacks some. This sample has approximately 120,000 clones; roughly 90% occur once, and the top ten carry about 5%. Here the sequenced sample was peripheral blood, taken on day 0 of AZD1222 vaccination. The receptors originated from an adult in good health. Both conserved end residues are part of each CDR3. The D gene is left open where the match is weak. Clone size is shown for a subset of rows, as once, few, many or a class of expanded clone.

D gene	V gene	J gene	clone size	CDR3 protein	CDR3 DNA
TRBD1	TRBV5-4	TRBJ1-1	NA	CASSKLDRGNTEAFF	TGTGCCAGCAGCAAGCTGGACAGGGGGAACACTGAAGCTTTCTTT
NA	TRBV3-1/TRBV3-2	TRBJ1-5	NA	CASSQDTTDQPQHF	TGTGCCAGCAGCCAAGATACGACGGATCAGCCCCAGCATTTT
NA	TRBV5-1	TRBJ1-3	NA	CASSPGSSSGNTIYF	TGCGCCAGCAGTCCTGGCAGCTCCTCTGGAAACACCATATATTTT
NA	TRBV15	TRBJ2-7	NA	CATSREGFDEQYF	TGTGCCACCAGCAGAGAGGGTTTTGACGAGCAGTACTTC
NA	TRBV10-3	TRBJ2-5	few	CAISENALGAQGQETQYF	TGTGCCATCAGTGAGAACGCTTTAGGGGCGCAAGGTCAAGAGACCCAGTACTTC
TRBD2	TRBV24-1	TRBJ2-5	NA	CATSSAGDGETQYF	TGTGCCACCAGTAGCGCGGGGGACGGGGAGACCCAGTACTTC
NA	TRBV4-2	TRBJ1-1	NA	CASSQEGGVNTEAFF	TGTGCCAGCAGCCAAGAAGGCGGGGTGAACACTGAAGCTTTCTTT
TRBD1	TRBV23-1	TRBJ1-6	NA	CASSQIYPRDRVRLLGSPLHF	TGCGCCAGCAGTCAAATTTACCCCCGGGACAGGGTCCGATTATTGGGTTCACCCCTCCACTTT
TRBD1	TRBV6-2/TRBV6-3	TRBJ1-6	NA	CASSSAGGVSGSPLHF	TGTGCCAGCAGTTCCGCAGGGGGCGTGAGTGGATCACCCCTCCACTTT
NA	TRBV15	TRBJ1-2	NA	CATSRKTGGRRGYTF	TGTGCCACCAGCAGAAAGACGGGCGGTCGTCGTGGCTACACCTTC
NA	TRBV2	TRBJ2-7	NA	CASSPRGGEQYF	TGTGCCAGCAGTCCCCGGGGAGGCGAGCAGTACTTC
TRBD1	TRBV19	TRBJ1-6	many	CASSIGTGGSFRSLHF	TGTGCCAGTAGTATCGGGACAGGGGGCTCCTTTCGTTCCCTCCACTTT
NA	TRBV5-1	TRBJ1-2	once	CASSLGTADGSYGYTF	TGCGCCAGCAGCTTGGGGACCGCCGACGGGAGCTATGGCTACACCTTC
NA	TRBV5-6	TRBJ1-4	NA	CASSLDRVPEKLFF	TGTGCCAGCAGCTTGGACAGGGTTCCGGAAAAACTGTTTTTT
TRBD1	TRBV5-1	TRBJ1-2	NA	CASGRDSNYGYTF	TGCGCCAGCGGCAGGGACAGCAACTATGGCTACACCTTC
TRBD1	TRBV28	TRBJ1-4	NA	CASSATTGVGLFF	TGTGCCAGCAGTGCCACGACAGGGGTTGGGCTGTTTTTT
NA	TRBV5-6	TRBJ2-7	NA	CASSLGGGSSYEQYF	TGTGCCAGCAGCTTGGGAGGGGGGAGCTCCTACGAGCAGTACTTC
TRBD1	TRBV5-1	TRBJ2-7	NA	CASSGTDSYEQYF	TGCGCCAGCAGCGGGACAGACTCATACGAGCAGTACTTC
TRBD1	TRBV5-1	TRBJ2-2	NA	CASRGQGAYTGELFF	TGCGCCAGCAGGGGACAGGGGGCTTACACCGGGGAGCTGTTTTTT
NA	TRBV24-1	TRBJ2-3	NA	CATSGGVGTDTQYF	TGTGCCACCAGTGGAGGGGTGGGCACAGATACGCAGTATTTT
TRBD2	TRBV18	TRBJ2-1	NA	CASSPVGLAGGPYEQFF	TGTGCCAGCTCACCAGTGGGACTAGCGGGAGGGCCCTATGAGCAGTTCTTC
TRBD1	TRBV19	TRBJ2-7	few	CASSTGDRTYEQYF	TGTGCCAGTAGTACCGGGGACAGAACCTACGAGCAGTACTTC
TRBD1	TRBV5-1	TRBJ1-2	NA	CASSLGGAEGYTF	TGCGCCAGCAGCTTAGGGGGCGCAGAGGGCTACACCTTC
TRBD2	TRBV11-3	TRBJ2-1	NA	CASSSRLAGGTEQFF	TGTGCCAGCAGTTCGAGACTAGCGGGAGGGACTGAGCAGTTCTTC
NA	TRBV5-5	TRBJ1-6	NA	CASSPGATTNSPLHF	TGTGCCAGCAGCCCCGGGGCCACAACGAATTCACCCCTCCACTTT
NA	TRBV28	TRBJ1-1	NA	CASSRRAGRNTEAFF	TGTGCCAGCAGTCGCAGGGCGGGTAGGAACACTGAAGCTTTCTTT